This TCR beta chain was found in a study of identical twins. CDR1 and CDR2 (germline): KGHSH, LQKENI. The CDR3 is 15 amino acids. The V end lost 3 bases, the J end lost 7 bases, and 16 bases lay between the germline ends. Each CDR3 protein is one row after TCRdb ran MiXCR on the 5' RACE reads. The sample lists about 720,000 distinct CDR3 sequences, about 9.4% seen once, with 0.75% to 1% in the top ten. These data were also reused for a study on yellow fever vaccine responses in identical twins.

This chain links TRBV18 with TRBJ1-5; tentatively, D is TRBD1 (5 bases). Input material: PBMCs. The sequence derives from a woman aged 18-29 years in good health. CDR3 protein: CASSPESGGRQPQHF. DNA for the CDR3: TGTGCCAGCTCACCTGAATCGGGGGGTCGGCAGCCCCAGCATTTT.